The clone carrying this T cell receptor (beta chain) was seen a handful of times. The antigen is not known. This entry belongs to a study of vaccination and CD4 T cells after COVID-19. Study-wide background: Those taking part got two shots of either the BNT162b2 or the mRNA-1273 vaccine. A median of around 73 days (range 14 to 241) separated dose two from the taking of post-vaccine samples. Stimulation of cells relied on overlapping spike peptides derived from SARS-CoV-2, HCoV-NL63, HCoV-OC43 and HCoV-229E.

General observations from the study: Among reactive clones from convalescent patients, a median around 90% appeared only post-vaccination.

Cultured CD4+ T cell DNA underwent sequencing with the Oncomine TCR Beta short-read assay. Each CDR3 protein is one row after TCRdb ran MiXCR on the PCR reads. The sample holds almost 20,000 distinct CDR3 sequences, 42% seen once. The germline V gene encodes CDR1 LNHDA and CDR2 SQIVND (reference sequence). The CDR3 sequence is 14 residues long. The ends lost 6 bases at V and 2 bases at J; junction bases unmatched: 5. The treatment is: roughly ten-day PBMC culture with coronavirus spike peptide pools or control peptides (ViraFEST assay). The TCR was taken from a human donor who received a COVID-19 vaccine. Source: CD4+ T cells from blood, cultured in vitro, taken before SARS-CoV-2 vaccination. The rearrangement links TRBV19 to TRBJ1-1, with 8 bases lining up with TRBD1. In nucleotides, the CDR3 is TGTGCCAGTAGCCCCGACAGGGGTAACACTGAAGCTTTCTTT. Its translation is CASSPDRGNTEAFF.